The 17 T cell receptor beta chains listed next were all sequenced from one sample in a study of beta chain features in type 1 diabetes. Expressed TCRB transcripts were sequenced because the entire RNA isolate underwent reverse transcription. Profiled with immunoSEQ multiplex PCR; TCRdb holds only in-frame clones, not every one. The sample carries more than 85,000 clones, less than 40% recorded once. The sequencing sample was made of stem cell memory CD4+ T cells from blood. The source of these receptors is a woman under 30 in good health.

The chain links TRBV19 to TRBJ2-1; 8 bases are a match to TRBD2. Germline CDR1 and CDR2: LNHDA and SQIVND (reference sequence). The J segment lost 15 bases and the V segment lost 4 bases, leaving 11 bases of the junction unmatched. This CDR3 has 13 residues. The CDR3 DNA is TGTGCCAGTAGTAACAACCCGGGACTAGGCTTGTTCTTC. It yields the protein CASSNNPGLGLFF.

The chain recombines TRBV5-1 with TRBJ2-7; 14 nucleotides line up with TRBD2. Germline loops: CDR1 SGHRS, CDR2 YFSETQ. This CDR3 spans 18 amino acids. Unmatched junction bases numbered 10, after V lost 2 bases and J lost 3 bases. The CDR3 sequence is CASSFRDRLAGGHYEQYF. CDR3 bases: TGCGCCAGCAGCTTCCGGGACAGACTAGCGGGAGGGCACTACGAGCAGTACTTC.

This clone came up a few times. The chain couples TRBV10-3 to TRBJ2-1, with a tentative D call TRBD2 (6 bases). V shed 3 bases and J shed 15 bases, with 15 bases lying between them. The CDR3 spans 12 residues. The germline V gene encodes CDR1 ENHRY and CDR2 SYGVKD. The CDR3 nucleotides are TGTGCCATCAGTGACCCCGGGACTCTCTCGTTCTTC. Its translation is CAISDPGTLSFF.

J is TRBJ2-5 and V is TRBV7-3, with a possible D match to TRBD2 (6 bases). V dropped 3 bases and J dropped 5 bases, with 13 bases sitting between them. The germline CDR1 and CDR2 sequences are SGHTA and FQGTGA. The CDR3 loop spans 14 amino acids. This chain's CDR3 is CASSLDGSRETQYF. Written as DNA, the CDR3 is TGTGCCAGCAGCTTGGACGGGAGTCGCGAGACCCAGTACTTC.

The chain has TRBV6-6 and TRBJ1-5, with D maybe TRBD1 (5 bases). Deletions cut 4 bases from V and 6 bases from J, with 10 bases between. This CDR3 is 13 amino acids long. Germline V lookup: CDR1 MNHNY, CDR2 SVGAGI (reference sequence). DNA for the CDR3: TGTGCCAGCAGTTTCAGGGAATCTCAGCCCCAGCATTTT. This translates into CASSFRESQPQHF.

The chain carries TRBV10-3 and TRBJ1-5; D gene uncertain. Trimming took off 11 bases at V and 1 base at J, with 9 bases between the two ends. CDR1 ENHRY and CDR2 SYGVKD come from the germline V gene. This CDR3 contains 12 residues. CDR3 in amino acids: CAAAGSNQPQHF. CDR3 sequence (DNA): TGTGCCGCCGCGGGGAGCAATCAGCCCCAGCATTTT.

This clone was counted only a few times. V is TRBV5-4 and J is TRBJ2-7; TRBD1 matches at 7 bases. The CDR3 sequence is 14 residues long. CDR1 and CDR2 from the germline V gene are SGHNT and YYREEE (reference sequence). V was pared by 4 bases and J by 1 base, with 5 bases of the junction left unmatched. This chain's CDR3 is CASSANRGSYEQYF. CDR3 nucleotide sequence: TGTGCCAGCAGCGCGAACAGGGGTTCCTACGAGCAGTACTTC.

This clone showed up just a few times. The rearrangement uses TRBV4-2 and TRBJ2-7; 8 bases line up with TRBD2. The CDR3 runs to 16 residues. Per germline, CDR1 LGHNA and CDR2 YNFKEQ. The ends lost 4 bases at V and 0 bases at J; junction bases unmatched: 8. Written as DNA, the CDR3 is TGTGCCAGCAGCCCCCGGGAGGGGAGGACCTCCTACGAGCAGTACTTC. Protein sequence: CASSPREGRTSYEQYF.

This clone came up a few times. This chain connects TRBV15 to TRBJ2-7; 9 bases agree with TRBD2. Germline values: CDR1 LNHNV, CDR2 YYDKDF (reference sequence). The CDR3 spans 16 residues. With 5 bases clipped from V and 5 bases from J, the junction kept 13 bases outside the gene matches. CDR3 in amino acids: CATSRAGAGGLNEQYF. The CDR3 coding sequence is TGTGCCACCAGCCGAGCAGGGGCGGGAGGGCTGAACGAGCAGTACTTC.

The V and J genes are TRBV25-1 and TRBJ1-1, with unresolved D. This CDR3 spans 11 amino acids. Looked up from germline, CDR1 is MGHDK and CDR2 is SYGVNS. Between the trimmed V and J ends, which lost 8 bases and 6 bases, there was a span of 10 bases. The CDR3 DNA is TGTGCCAGCTACGAGATGCCTGAAGCTTTCTTT. It yields the protein CASYEMPEAFF.

This clone was picked up a small number of times. The chain combines TRBV18 with TRBJ2-2, with D perhaps TRBD2 (5 bases). Trimming stripped 4 bases from V and 1 base from J, with 7 bases between. Per the germline V gene, CDR1 is KGHSH and CDR2 is LQKENI. The CDR3 sequence is 14 residues long. The CDR3 loop reads CASSRAENTGELFF. CDR3 sequence (DNA): TGTGCCAGCTCACGAGCGGAGAACACCGGGGAGCTGTTTTTT.

This clone has just one count. The chain couples TRBV20-1 to TRBJ2-1; D is uncertain. Deletions cut 1 base from V and 12 bases from J, with 10 bases between. Germline V gene sequence: CDR1 DFQATT, CDR2 SNEGSKA (reference sequence). The CDR3 covers 11 residues. CDR3 in amino acids: CSARGSRGQFF. The CDR3, as DNA: TGCAGTGCTAGAGGGTCTAGAGGGCAGTTCTTC.

The chain uses TRBV29-1 and TRBJ2-1, with TRBD1 as a possible D gene (6 bases). Germline CDR1 and CDR2: SQVTM and ANQGSEA. This CDR3 has 17 amino acids. V was clipped by 1 base and J by 0 bases, with 16 bases between them. The CDR3 nucleotides are TGCAGCGTTGAAGGCCTGACAGGACATAGCTCCTACAATGAGCAGTTCTTC. This encodes CSVEGLTGHSSYNEQFF.

The gene calls are TRBV5-1 and TRBJ2-7; TRBD1 is a possible D gene (5 bases). The germline V gene has CDR1 SGHRS and CDR2 YFSETQ. V was clipped by 3 bases and J by 4 bases, with 8 bases between them. This CDR3 is 12 amino acids long. The CDR3 is CASSYQGYEQYF. Here the CDR3 DNA reads TGCGCCAGCAGCTATCAGGGTTACGAGCAGTACTTC.

This clone was seen only a few times. The rearrangement joins TRBV5-1 to TRBJ1-1; tentatively, D is TRBD1 (6 bases). This CDR3 region has 15 residues. V lost 4 bases, J lost 6 bases, and 19 bases lay in between. The germline gives CDR1 SGHRS, CDR2 YFSETQ. CDR3 sequence (DNA): TGCGCCAGCAGCCTACCCAAAGGGGGTGGTCCTGAAGCTTTCTTT. As protein: CASSLPKGGGPEAFF.

The chain joins TRBV7-2 to TRBJ1-1; 10 nucleotides line up with TRBD1. The CDR3 loop spans 14 amino acids. Per germline, CDR1 SGHTA and CDR2 FQGNSA. J was trimmed by 5 bases and V by 1 base; bases with no gene match: 1. This CDR3 is CASSLVGQGTEAFF. Here the CDR3 DNA reads TGTGCCAGCAGCTTAGTGGGACAGGGGACTGAAGCTTTCTTT.

This clone was seen more than once but under ten times. The chain couples TRBV29-1 to TRBJ2-1; 10 nucleotides align to TRBD2. V dropped 4 bases and J dropped 4; count of bases not matched to a gene: 10. CDR1 and CDR2 from the germline V gene are SQVTM and ANQGSEA. The CDR3 extends over 16 amino acids. CDR3: CSVGRLAGVMYNEQFF. CDR3 DNA sequence: TGCAGCGTTGGTAGGCTAGCGGGAGTCATGTACAATGAGCAGTTCTTC.